This T cell receptor beta chain originates from a study of blood T cell repertoires in COVID-19. Whole-study context: T cells, B-cell-depleted T cells, or PBMCs provided the cDNA or gDNA that served as material.

V was pared by 1 base and J by 6 bases, with 7 bases between. In germline, CDR1 is SNHLY, CDR2 FYNNEI. The CDR3 has 13 amino acids. In the authors' methods: Estimation of nucleated cell counts relied on the amplification of reference gene primers. Only in-frame clones appear in the TCRdb table, and some are missing; sequencing was by immunoSEQ multiplex PCR. V, J and clone size are taken as reported in that table, and D and trimming were inferred from the DNA itself. The data hold approximately 72,000 clones, with more than 80% observed a single time. Sequenced: peripheral blood. The TCR was taken from a woman older than 75 with active or convalescent COVID-19. The chain is built from TRBV2 and TRBJ1-5; D unresolved. In nucleotides, the CDR3 is TGTGCCAGCAGTGAAGACCCGGGTCAGCCCCAGCATTTT. This codes for CASSEDPGQPQHF.